These 18 T cell receptor beta chains came from one sample sequenced in a study of blood T cell repertoires in COVID-19. TCRdb's copy holds only in-frame clones and misses some; the assay was immunoSEQ multiplex PCR. The table includes just over 300,000 clones, approximately 85% detected once. The sequenced sample consisted of PBMCs or T cells enriched from blood (not recorded which). These receptors came from a man younger than 40 who had recovered from COVID-19.

This chain uses TRBV5-1 with TRBJ2-2; TRBD1 matches 8 bases. V was pared by 4 bases and J by 5 bases, with 7 bases of the junction left unmatched. This CDR3 is built from 15 residues. From germline, CDR1 is SGHRS and CDR2 YFSETQ. This CDR3 is CASSGRQGTTGELFF. DNA of the CDR3: TGCGCCAGCAGCGGGAGACAGGGGACGACCGGGGAGCTGTTTTTT.

The chain links TRBV2 to TRBJ2-1; maybe TRBD1 (5 bases). The V gene's germline CDR1 is SNHLY and CDR2 FYNNEI. The V gene lost 1 base and the J gene lost 4 bases, with 8 bases spanning the gap. CDR3 length equals 14 residues. The DNA for the CDR3 is TGTGCCAGCAGTGAAGATTACAGGTACAATGAGCAGTTCTTC. It codes for CASSEDYRYNEQFF.

The rearrangement uses TRBV7-8 and TRBJ1-4, with D possibly being TRBD1 (5 bases). The germline CDR1 and CDR2 sequences are SGHVS and FQNEAQ. V dropped 2 bases and J dropped 8 bases, with 27 bases sitting between them. The length of the CDR3 is 19 residues. CDR3 sequence: CASSLLGRQGGVKVEKLFF. CDR3 DNA sequence: TGTGCCAGCAGCTTATTAGGTCGGCAGGGTGGGGTTAAAGTGGAAAAACTGTTTTTT.

The chain uses TRBV6-5 and TRBJ1-1, with D possibly matching TRBD1 (5 bases). This CDR3 is built from 13 residues. V lost 5 bases and J lost 10, with 17 bases in between. Germline V lookup: CDR1 MNHEY, CDR2 SVGAGI. The CDR3 DNA reads as TGTGCCAGCAGTCCGAGGAGGGGCCTTGGAGCTTTCTTT. Translating gives CASSPRRGLGAFF.

The V call is TRBV9, the J call TRBJ1-3; 8 positions agree with TRBD1. The germline V gene encodes CDR1 SGDLS and CDR2 YYNGEE. The CDR3 has 15 residues. V was pared by 1 base and J by 2 bases, with 2 bases of the junction left unmatched. CDR3 region: CASSVMGQAGNTIYF. CDR3 DNA sequence: TGTGCCAGCAGCGTAATGGGACAGGCTGGAAACACCATATATTTT.

The V gene is TRBV4-3, the J gene TRBJ2-7; 12 nucleotides match TRBD2. Looked up from germline, CDR1 is LGHNA and CDR2 is YSLEER. V trimming: 4 bases; J trimming: 4 bases; junction bases outside the gene matches: 8. The CDR3 is made up of 16 amino acids. The CDR3 DNA reads as TGCGCCAGCAGCCGAGAAGCCGGGACTAGCGGGTACGAGCAGTACTTC. It yields the protein CASSREAGTSGYEQYF.

The chain couples TRBV5-1 to TRBJ2-5, with 8 bases matching TRBD1. Trimming at V came to 0 bases and at J to 2 bases, leaving 3 bases not matched to a gene. CDR3 length: 15 amino acids. The V gene's germline CDR1 is SGHRS and CDR2 YFSETQ. CDR3 sequence: CASSLGDRPQETQYF. The DNA for the CDR3 is TGCGCCAGCAGCTTGGGGGACAGGCCGCAAGAGACCCAGTACTTC.

The chain combines TRBV5-4 with TRBJ2-2; the match to TRBD2 covers 9 bases. V shed 4 bases, J shed 2 bases, and the junction held 12 bases outside the gene matches. Looked up from germline, CDR1 is SGHNT and CDR2 is YYREEE (reference sequence). The length of the CDR3 is 18 residues. The CDR3 nucleotides are TGTGCCAGCAGCGTGAGTGCAACGACTAGCGGAAACACCGGGGAGCTGTTTTTT. Encoded protein: CASSVSATTSGNTGELFF.

The chain's CDR3 is CASSLFPADRGRNYGYTF. CDR3 nucleotide sequence: TGTGCCAGCAGCTTATTCCCCGCTGACAGGGGCCGAAACTATGGCTACACCTTC. The chain carries TRBV7-3 and TRBJ1-2; 8 bases are a match to TRBD1. Germline V CDR1 and CDR2: SGHTA, FQGTGA. V dropped 2 bases and J dropped 2; count of bases not matched to a gene: 13. The CDR3 loop spans 18 amino acids.

This chain connects TRBV30 to TRBJ1-6; D uncertain. With 7 bases removed from V and 0 bases from J, the gap between germline ends came to 19 bases. The CDR3 is 17 amino acids. Germline V gene lookup returns CDR1 GTSNPN and CDR2 SVGIG (reference sequence). CDR3: CAFGSEDGSSYNSPLHF. The CDR3 coding sequence is TGTGCCTTTGGCTCGGAGGACGGAAGCTCCTATAATTCACCCCTCCACTTT.

The rearrangement uses TRBV7-9 and TRBJ1-6, with 7 bases aligning to TRBD1. In germline, CDR1 is SEHNR, CDR2 FQNEAQ (reference sequence). The trim removed 6 bases at V and 6 bases at J, leaving 8 bases unmatched. The CDR3 is 15 amino acids. Written as DNA, the CDR3 is TGTGCCAGCAGGGATGACAGGGCGCTTAATTCACCCCTCCACTTT. Residues: CASRDDRALNSPLHF.

The chain uses TRBV6-2 or TRBV6-3 and TRBJ2-7; 7 bases map to TRBD2. The CDR3 spans 14 residues. The V segment lost 6 bases and the J segment 1 base; nucleotides outside the gene matches: 6. Germline CDR1 reads MNHEY; CDR2 reads SVGEGT. CDR3 nucleotides: TGTGCCAGCAGCGCCGGGGGGTCGTCCTACGAGCAGTACTTC. Translated: CASSAGGSSYEQYF.

V is TRBV29-1 and J is TRBJ2-7; D perhaps matches TRBD1 (6 bases). Germline values: CDR1 SQVTM, CDR2 ANQGSEA. The CDR3 sequence is 13 residues long. Trimming cost V 6 bases and J 5 bases, with 17 bases left between them. The CDR3 DNA reads as TGCAGCGTACTTACAGGGAATGACGACGAGCAGTACTTC. Translated, it gives CSVLTGNDDEQYF.

The V gene is TRBV6-2 or TRBV6-3, the J gene TRBJ2-6; 7 nucleotides align to TRBD1. This CDR3 is built from 19 residues. The germline gives CDR1 MNHEY, CDR2 SVGEGT. V lost 0 bases and J lost 1; bases outside the gene matches: 9. In DNA form, the CDR3 reads TGTGCCAGCAGTTACTCGGTTATTTCCAGGGGGTCTGGGGCCAACGTCCTGACTTTC. It encodes CASSYSVISRGSGANVLTF.

The V call is TRBV29-1, the J call TRBJ2-5; 9 nucleotides agree with TRBD1. The CDR3 runs 14 residues. Trimming cost V 3 bases and J 0 bases; bases outside gene matches: 2. Germline values: CDR1 SQVTM, CDR2 ANQGSEA. CDR3 DNA sequence: TGCAGCGTTGATGACAGGGGGTACCAAGAGACCCAGTACTTC. Translation: CSVDDRGYQETQYF.

The rearrangement uses TRBV4-3 and TRBJ2-7, with D perhaps TRBD1 (5 bases). V dropped 2 bases and J dropped 0 bases, with 8 bases sitting between them. Looked up from germline, CDR1 is LGHNA and CDR2 is YSLEER. The CDR3 loop spans 14 amino acids. The chain's CDR3 is CASSQTGSSYEQYF. DNA of the CDR3: TGCGCCAGCAGCCAAACAGGAAGCTCCTACGAGCAGTACTTC.

The J gene is TRBJ1-1, the V gene TRBV6-5; D perhaps matches TRBD1 (6 bases). Germline CDR1 is MNHEY and CDR2 is SVGAGI. The ends were cut back, 0 bases at V and 1 base at J, with 9 bases in the middle. This CDR3 is 15 amino acids long. The CDR3 bases are TGTGCCAGCAGTTACTCTGGGACAACGAACACTGAAGCTTTCTTT. Encoded protein: CASSYSGTTNTEAFF.

V gene TRBV9 combines with J gene TRBJ1-3; no firm D call. Looked up from germline, CDR1 is SGDLS and CDR2 is YYNGEE. V was pared by 0 bases and J by 0 bases, with 13 bases between. This CDR3 has 17 residues. The CDR3 region has the DNA TGTGCCAGCAGCGTAGCCCCCTCGGCGGTCTCTGGAAACACCATATATTTT. It translates to CASSVAPSAVSGNTIYF.